This entry lists 32 T cell receptor beta chains sequenced from one sample in a study of shared clonotypes between healthy human individuals. Produced via immunoSEQ multiplex PCR; TCRdb's table is partial and in-frame only. In the table there are fewer than 400,000 clones, approximately 74% of which are singletons. Sequenced material: memory CD4+ T cells sorted from blood. Indicated subset: CD45RA-negative fraction. The receptors originated from a man aged 25-45 years in good health.

The chain couples TRBV6-5 to TRBJ2-3, with D hard to call. The germline V and J ends were trimmed by 6 bases and 3 bases, with 10 bases remaining between them. Germline CDR1 MNHEY, CDR2 SVGAGI. The CDR3 has 13 amino acids. CDR3 in DNA: TGTGCCAGCAGCAGGACCTCAACAGATACGCAGTATTTT. This translates into CASSRTSTDTQYF.

This chain uses TRBV9 with TRBJ1-2, with 7 positions matching TRBD1. V was pared by 4 bases and J by 14 bases, with 17 bases of the junction left unmatched. Germline V gene data show CDR1 as SGDLS and CDR2 as YYNGEE. This CDR3 has 14 amino acids. Here the CDR3 reads CASSLYRDRPFFTF. The CDR3 DNA follows: TGTGCCAGCAGCCTCTACCGGGACAGACCGTTTTTTACCTTC.

The chain links TRBV5-4 to TRBJ2-1; D is undetermined. The CDR3 loop spans 15 amino acids. Per the germline V gene, CDR1 is SGHNT and CDR2 is YYREEE (reference sequence). Trimming shortened V by 4 bases and J by 5 bases, and 16 bases separated the two germline ends. The CDR3 reads CASSHRSSFDNEQFF. The CDR3, as DNA: TGTGCCAGCAGCCATAGGAGCAGCTTCGACAATGAGCAGTTCTTC.

This chain uses TRBV20-1 with TRBJ1-2; D gene unclear. CDR3 length: 11 amino acids. Between the trimmed V and J ends, which lost 2 bases and 8 bases, there was a span of 9 bases. Germline CDR1 and CDR2: DFQATT and SNEGSKA (reference sequence). The CDR3 reads CSARIRGGYTF. In DNA, the CDR3 is TGCAGTGCTAGAATCCGGGGAGGCTACACCTTC.

The chain joins TRBV19 to TRBJ2-7, with 8 nucleotides matching TRBD2. The trim removed 4 bases at V and 6 bases at J, leaving 8 bases unmatched. This CDR3 region has 14 residues. Germline values: CDR1 LNHDA, CDR2 SQIVND (reference sequence). In nucleotides, the CDR3 is TGTGCCAGTAGTACCACCGGACTAGCCGGCGAGCAGTACTTC. Translating it yields CASSTTGLAGEQYF.

CDR3 nucleotides: TGTGCCAGCAGTATAGCGGGAGACGATGACGAGCAGTACTTC. Amino acid sequence: CASSIAGDDDEQYF. This chain uses TRBV2 with TRBJ2-7; 9 bases are shared with TRBD2. The CDR3 has 14 residues. CDR1 SNHLY and CDR2 FYNNEI come from the germline V gene. With V trimmed by 5 bases and J by 5 bases, 7 bases remained unmatched.

As DNA, the CDR3 is TGTGCCAGCAGCCAACCACAGGGGTTGGGGTCAGATACGCAGTATTTT. Residues: CASSQPQGLGSDTQYF. The J gene is TRBJ2-3, the V gene TRBV5-4; TRBD1 matches at 7 bases. The germline gives CDR1 SGHNT, CDR2 YYREEE (reference sequence). The CDR3 totals 16 residues. J lost 4 bases, V lost 4 bases, and 12 bases had no gene match.

V and J are TRBV14 and TRBJ2-1, with 8 bases lining up with TRBD2. Germline CDR1 SGHDN, CDR2 FVKESK. V lost 4 bases, J lost 4 bases, and 6 bases stayed unmatched. This CDR3 has 15 residues. The CDR3 nucleotides read TGTGCCAGCAGCCGCGGGGGGAGGGAATACAATGAGCAGTTCTTC. Amino acid sequence: CASSRGGREYNEQFF.

The chain has TRBV2 and TRBJ2-1, with a possible D match to TRBD1 (6 bases). The CDR3 spans 15 residues. With 9 bases removed from V and 9 bases from J, the gap between germline ends came to 24 bases. Germline-derived CDR1 and CDR2 are SNHLY and FYNNEI. CDR3 residues: CARGLTGHEGSEQFF. Here the CDR3 DNA reads TGTGCCAGGGGGTTAACGGGACATGAGGGTAGTGAGCAGTTCTTC.

This sequence joins TRBV19 and TRBJ2-7; D possibly corresponds to TRBD2 (5 bases). Germline values: CDR1 LNHDA, CDR2 SQIVND (reference sequence). Trimming took 5 bases from V and 3 from J, leaving 14 bases between them. The CDR3 totals 14 residues. CDR3 bases: TGTGCCAGTAGTCTCGGACTGGGGAACTACGAGCAGTACTTC. Translated, it gives CASSLGLGNYEQYF.

The rearrangement links TRBV5-1 to TRBJ2-1; D not certain. The CDR3 runs to 16 residues. Germline V gene data show CDR1 as SGHRS and CDR2 as YFSETQ. V was shortened by 0 bases and J by 8 bases, with 18 bases between the two germline ends. The CDR3 here is CASSLAVDPSWDEQFF. CDR3 nucleotide sequence: TGCGCCAGCAGCTTGGCCGTAGATCCTTCGTGGGATGAGCAGTTCTTC.

The rearrangement joins TRBV2 to TRBJ2-1, with D possibly TRBD1 on 5 matching bases. V was clipped by 0 bases and J by 3 bases, with 6 bases between them. In germline, CDR1 is SNHLY, CDR2 FYNNEI. The CDR3 length is 14 residues. The CDR3 nucleotides read TGTGCCAGCAGTGAAGCGCAGGGCTACAATGAGCAGTTCTTC. Protein sequence: CASSEAQGYNEQFF.

This rearrangement joins TRBV28 to TRBJ2-1; D is unclear. Per germline, CDR1 MDHEN and CDR2 SYDVKM. The CDR3 covers 14 residues. The V and J ends lost 3 bases and 2 bases respectively, with 8 bases between them. The CDR3 DNA sequence: TGTGCCAGCAGTTTCATTCCGGCCTACAATGAGCAGTTCTTC. This codes for CASSFIPAYNEQFF.

In this sample, this clone turned up many times. J is TRBJ2-7 and V is TRBV10-2; TRBD2 matches at 9 bases. V was pared by 6 bases and J by 2 bases, with 11 bases of the junction left unmatched. This CDR3 has 16 amino acids. The germline V gene has CDR1 WSHSY and CDR2 SAAADI. CDR3 loop: CASRLGGRADTYEQYF. The CDR3 DNA follows: TGCGCCAGCAGGCTGGGCGGGAGGGCCGACACCTACGAGCAGTACTTC.

This clone was observed a handful of times. The V call is TRBV19, the J call TRBJ1-2, with D possibly matching TRBD1 (5 bases). Germline V gene sequence: CDR1 LNHDA, CDR2 SQIVND (reference sequence). There are 14 residues in the CDR3. With 7 bases removed from V and 5 bases from J, the gap between germline ends came to 17 bases. CDR3 amino acids: CASTYQGGHYGYTF. In nucleotides, the CDR3 is TGTGCCAGTACTTACCAGGGCGGTCATTATGGCTACACCTTC.

The chain carries TRBV30 and TRBJ1-3, with D perhaps matching TRBD1 (5 bases). Deletions cut 8 bases from V and 0 bases from J, with 14 bases between. Per the germline V gene, CDR1 is GTSNPN and CDR2 is SVGIG (reference sequence). This CDR3 is 14 amino acids long. CDR3 nucleotides: TGTGCCGGGGCCATGGTCCGCTCTGGAAACACCATATATTTT. This sequence encodes CAGAMVRSGNTIYF.

The chain uses TRBV7-2 and TRBJ2-1, with TRBD1 identical over 7 bases. Losses at the gene ends were 5 bases for V and 2 bases for J; bases not matched to a gene: 9. The CDR3 contains 16 residues. The germline CDR1 and CDR2 sequences are SGHTA and FQGNSA. For the CDR3, the DNA is TGTGCCAGCAGCCAAATACAGGGGCTGACCTACAATGAGCAGTTCTTC. Amino acid sequence: CASSQIQGLTYNEQFF.

The chain joins TRBV28 to TRBJ1-1; D gene unclear. Germline assignment: CDR1 MDHEN and CDR2 SYDVKM. Trimming removed 3 bases from V and 0 bases from J, with 14 bases in between. The CDR3 is 16 amino acids. The CDR3 DNA sequence: TGTGCCAGCAGTTTGTCAGACATGGTAATGAACACTGAAGCTTTCTTT. It is translated as CASSLSDMVMNTEAFF.

This clone was seen a handful of times. CDR3: CASSLLSAGAGNEQFF. The CDR3 coding sequence is TGTGCCAGCAGCTTACTCTCAGCGGGGGCAGGCAATGAGCAGTTCTTC. This chain uses TRBV7-7 with TRBJ2-1, with TRBD2 matching over 8 bases. Trimming at V came to 2 bases and at J to 6 bases, leaving 9 bases not matched to a gene. Per germline, CDR1 SSHAT and CDR2 FNYEAQ (reference sequence). The CDR3 totals 16 residues.

The chain couples TRBV4-1 to TRBJ1-5; D is uncertain. CDR1 MGHRA and CDR2 YSYEKL come from the germline V gene. This CDR3 is 17 amino acids long. The V end was cut by 0 bases, the J end by 4 bases, with 16 bases between. The CDR3 bases are TGCGCCAGCAGCCAAGATTATGGAGGTTACCCGAATCAGCCCCAGCATTTT. Amino acids: CASSQDYGGYPNQPQHF.

The gene calls are TRBV5-4 and TRBJ2-1; 7 nucleotides align to TRBD1. V gave up 1 base and J gave up 2 bases; unmatched junction bases: 6. This CDR3 comprises 16 residues. Germline values: CDR1 SGHNT, CDR2 YYREEE (reference sequence). The CDR3 DNA sequence: TGTGCCAGCAGCTTGAACAGGGGCATGACCTACAATGAGCAGTTCTTC. Translation: CASSLNRGMTYNEQFF. The full variable domain, in which reference TRBV5-4 and TRBJ2-1 provide the parts outside the CDR3, is ETGVTQSPTHLIKTRGQQVTLRCSSQSGHNTVSWYQQALGQGPQFIFQYYREEENGRGNFPPRFSGLQFPNYSSELNVNALELDDSALYLCASSLNRGMTYNEQFFGPGTRLTVL.

The V gene is TRBV16, the J gene TRBJ1-3; the D gene is possibly TRBD1 (5 bases). Germline V gene data show CDR1 as KGHSY and CDR2 as FQNENV. The V end lost 0 bases, the J end lost 4 bases, and 10 bases lay between the germline ends. This CDR3 region has 15 residues. CDR3 sequence: CASSQSAGLGNTIYF. For the CDR3, the DNA is TGTGCCAGCAGCCAATCCGCGGGACTAGGAAACACCATATATTTT.

The chain uses TRBV7-9 and TRBJ2-3; 11 bases map to TRBD2. The V segment lost 6 bases and the J segment 0 bases; nucleotides outside the gene matches: 14. Per germline, CDR1 SEHNR and CDR2 FQNEAQ (reference sequence). CDR3 length: 19 residues. The CDR3 nucleotides are TGTGCCAGCAGTCGTTGGTCTGGGACTAGCGGCATTAGCACAGATACGCAGTATTTT. Its translation is CASSRWSGTSGISTDTQYF.

This clone appeared a few times. This chain uses TRBV19 with TRBJ2-3, with 13 bases lining up with TRBD2. The CDR3 consists of 15 residues. Germline loops: CDR1 LNHDA, CDR2 SQIVND (reference sequence). V shed 5 bases and J 5 bases; nucleotides not matched to a gene: 4. The CDR3 DNA reads TGTGCCAGTAGTCGGACTAGCGGGAGTCTAGATACGCAGTATTTT. It specifies CASSRTSGSLDTQYF.

This chain connects TRBV4-1 to TRBJ1-5; the match to TRBD1 covers 11 bases. V trimming: 3 bases; J trimming: 4 bases; junction bases outside the gene matches: 2. CDR3 size: 15 residues. CDR1 is MGHRA, CDR2 YSYEKL, per germline. CDR3 residues: CASSQRDRGNQPQHF. The DNA for the CDR3 is TGCGCCAGCAGCCAGAGGGACAGGGGGAATCAGCCCCAGCATTTT.

This clone was observed many times. CDR3: CASRYPGRGPTDTQYF. The CDR3 DNA is TGTGCCAGCAGATATCCCGGCCGGGGTCCTACAGATACGCAGTATTTT. This chain joins TRBV11-2 and TRBJ2-3; maybe TRBD2 (5 bases). The CDR3 is made up of 16 amino acids. Germline values: CDR1 SGHAT, CDR2 FQNNGV. Between the trimmed V and J ends, which lost 6 bases and 3 bases, there was a span of 19 bases.

V and J are TRBV7-9 and TRBJ2-5; tentative D call: TRBD1 (5 bases). This CDR3 has 14 residues. Germline loops: CDR1 SEHNR, CDR2 FQNEAQ (reference sequence). Between the trimmed V and J ends, which lost 5 bases and 3 bases, there was a span of 13 bases. The DNA for the CDR3 is TGTGCCAGCAGCATTTATGCGACAGAAGAGACCCAGTACTTC. It encodes CASSIYATEETQYF. The variable domain in full, with the rest retrieved from reference TRBV7-9 and TRBJ2-5, is DTGVSQNPRHKITKRGQNVTFRCDPISEHNRLYWYRQTLGQGPEFLTYFQNEAQLEKSRLLSDRFSAERPKGSFSTLEIQRTEQGDSAMYLCASSIYATEETQYFGPGTRLLVL.

Written as DNA, the CDR3 is TGTGCCAGCTCACCGGATTTGGTAGCTTTCTTT. This translates into CASSPDLVAFF. This rearrangement joins TRBV18 to TRBJ1-1; D is uncertain. Trimming removed 3 bases from V and 10 bases from J, with 9 bases in between. Germline V gene sequence: CDR1 KGHSH, CDR2 LQKENI. This CDR3 is built from 11 residues.

The chain recombines TRBV5-1 with TRBJ1-2, with D possibly TRBD1 on 5 matching bases. This CDR3 is 14 amino acids long. CDR1 is SGHRS, CDR2 YFSETQ, per germline. Deletions cut 4 bases from V and 3 bases from J, with 13 bases between. CDR3 residues: CASSRTGGDYGYTF. In DNA, the CDR3 is TGCGCCAGCAGCCGTACAGGCGGCGACTATGGCTACACCTTC.

The V gene is TRBV28, the J gene TRBJ1-1; the match to TRBD1 covers 7 bases. CDR3 size: 15 residues. Germline CDR1 and CDR2: MDHEN and SYDVKM. J gave up 10 bases and V 1 base, and 12 bases lay outside the gene matches. CDR3 region: CASSLFLTGAGGAFF. The CDR3 DNA is TGTGCCAGCAGTTTATTCCTTACAGGGGCGGGAGGAGCTTTCTTT.

The chain carries TRBV25-1 and TRBJ2-7, with D uncertain. Per the germline V gene, CDR1 is MGHDK and CDR2 is SYGVNS. The CDR3 length is 11 residues. V was cut by 5 bases and J by 3 bases, with 5 bases left in between. The CDR3 DNA sequence: TGTGCCAGCAGTTCGTTCTACGAGCAGTACTTC. Translation gives CASSSFYEQYF.

The chain employs TRBV11-3 and TRBJ2-7, with D possibly being TRBD2 (5 bases). V was clipped by 3 bases and J by 4 bases, with 28 bases between them. Germline V gene lookup returns CDR1 SGHNT and CDR2 YENEEA. This CDR3 is 19 amino acids long. This CDR3 reads CASSLVRELPLRSCYEQYF. The CDR3 DNA reads TGTGCCAGCAGCTTGGTCCGGGAACTACCACTTCGGAGTTGTTACGAGCAGTACTTC.